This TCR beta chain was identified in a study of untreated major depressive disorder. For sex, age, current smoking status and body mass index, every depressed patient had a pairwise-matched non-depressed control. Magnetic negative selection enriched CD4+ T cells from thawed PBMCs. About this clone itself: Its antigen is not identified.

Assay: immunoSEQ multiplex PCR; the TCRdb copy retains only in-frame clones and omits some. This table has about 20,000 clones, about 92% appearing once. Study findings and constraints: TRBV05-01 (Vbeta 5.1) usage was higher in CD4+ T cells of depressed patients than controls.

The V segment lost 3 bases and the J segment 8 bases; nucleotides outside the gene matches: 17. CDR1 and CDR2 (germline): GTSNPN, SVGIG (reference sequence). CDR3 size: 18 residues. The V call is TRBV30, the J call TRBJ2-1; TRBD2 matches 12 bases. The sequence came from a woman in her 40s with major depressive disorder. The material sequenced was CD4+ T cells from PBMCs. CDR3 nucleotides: TGTGCCTGGAGAGGTAGTTGGAGGCTAGCGGGGGGGAATGATGAGCAGTTCTTC. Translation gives CAWRGSWRLAGGNDEQFF. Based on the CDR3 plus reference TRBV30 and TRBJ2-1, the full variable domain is SQTIHQWPATLVQPVGSPLSLECTVEGTSNPNLYWYRQAAGRGLQLLFYSVGIGQISSEVPQNLSASRPQDRQFILSSKKLLLSDSGFYLCAWRGSWRLAGGNDEQFFGPGTRLTVL.